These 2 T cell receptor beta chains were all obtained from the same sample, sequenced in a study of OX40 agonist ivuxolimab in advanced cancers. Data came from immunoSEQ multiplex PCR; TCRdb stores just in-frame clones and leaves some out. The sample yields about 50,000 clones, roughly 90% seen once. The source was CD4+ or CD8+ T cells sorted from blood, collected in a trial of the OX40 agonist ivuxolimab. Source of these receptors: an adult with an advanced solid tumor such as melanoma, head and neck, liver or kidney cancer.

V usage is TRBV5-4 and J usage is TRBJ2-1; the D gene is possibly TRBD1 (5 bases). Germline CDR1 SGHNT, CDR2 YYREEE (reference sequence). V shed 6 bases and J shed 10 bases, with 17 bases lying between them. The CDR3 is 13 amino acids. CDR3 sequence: CASNGAPKGEQFF. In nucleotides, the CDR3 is TGTGCCAGCAATGGAGCCCCAAAGGGGGAGCAGTTCTTC.

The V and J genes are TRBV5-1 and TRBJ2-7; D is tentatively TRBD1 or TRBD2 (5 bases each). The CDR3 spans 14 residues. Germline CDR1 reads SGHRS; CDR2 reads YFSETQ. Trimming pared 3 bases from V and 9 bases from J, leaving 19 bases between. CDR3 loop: CASSWGDTAGTQYF. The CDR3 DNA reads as TGCGCCAGCAGCTGGGGAGACACCGCAGGGACGCAGTACTTC.